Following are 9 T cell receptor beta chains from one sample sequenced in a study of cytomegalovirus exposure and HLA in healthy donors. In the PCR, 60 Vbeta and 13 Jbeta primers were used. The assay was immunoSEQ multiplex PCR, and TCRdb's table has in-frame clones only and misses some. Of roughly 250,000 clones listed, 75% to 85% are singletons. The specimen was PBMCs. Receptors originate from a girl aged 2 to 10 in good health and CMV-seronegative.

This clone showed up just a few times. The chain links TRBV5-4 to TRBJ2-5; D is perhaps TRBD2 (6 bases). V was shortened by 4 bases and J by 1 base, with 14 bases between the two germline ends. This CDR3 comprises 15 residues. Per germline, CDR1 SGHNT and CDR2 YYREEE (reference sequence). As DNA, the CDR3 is TGTGCCAGCAGCCGAGGGAGCGGGCTCCAAGAGACCCAGTACTTC. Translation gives CASSRGSGLQETQYF. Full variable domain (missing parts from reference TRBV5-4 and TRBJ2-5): ETGVTQSPTHLIKTRGQQVTLRCSSQSGHNTVSWYQQALGQGPQFIFQYYREEENGRGNFPPRFSGLQFPNYSSELNVNALELDDSALYLCASSRGSGLQETQYFGPGTRLLVL.

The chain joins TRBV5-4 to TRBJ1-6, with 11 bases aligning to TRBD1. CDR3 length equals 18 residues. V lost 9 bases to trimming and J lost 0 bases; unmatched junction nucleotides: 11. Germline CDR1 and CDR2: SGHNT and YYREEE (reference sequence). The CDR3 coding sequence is TGTGCCACTGGATGGACAGGGGGCGCCGGCTCCTATAATTCACCCCTCCACTTT. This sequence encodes CATGWTGGAGSYNSPLHF.

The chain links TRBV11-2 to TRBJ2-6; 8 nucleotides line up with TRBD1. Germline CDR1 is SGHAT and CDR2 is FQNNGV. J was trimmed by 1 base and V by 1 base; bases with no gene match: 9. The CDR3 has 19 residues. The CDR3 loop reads CASSLGGRGRYSGANVLTF. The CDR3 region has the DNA TGTGCCAGCAGCTTAGGGGGCAGGGGGCGATATTCTGGGGCCAACGTCCTGACTTTC.

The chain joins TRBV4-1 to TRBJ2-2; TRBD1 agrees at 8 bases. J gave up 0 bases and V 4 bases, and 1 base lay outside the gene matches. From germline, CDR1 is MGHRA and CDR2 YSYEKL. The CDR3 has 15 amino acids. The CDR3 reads CASSPDRANTGELFF. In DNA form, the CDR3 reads TGCGCCAGCAGCCCGGACAGGGCGAACACCGGGGAGCTGTTTTTT.

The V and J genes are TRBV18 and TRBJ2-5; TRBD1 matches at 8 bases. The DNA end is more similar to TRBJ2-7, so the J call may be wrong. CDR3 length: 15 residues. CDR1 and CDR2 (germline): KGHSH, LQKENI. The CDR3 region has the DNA TGTGCCAGCTCACCAGCAGGGGGCAGTCTCTACGAGCAGTACTTC. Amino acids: CASSPAGGSLYEQYF.

Here the CDR3 reads CASGGLLSNQPQHF. CDR3 nucleotide sequence: TGTGCCAGCGGGGGACTCCTTAGCAATCAGCCCCAGCATTTT. The genes are TRBV7-9 and TRBJ1-5; D is possibly TRBD1 (5 bases). The germline V gene encodes CDR1 SEHNR and CDR2 FQNEAQ (reference sequence). The CDR3 has 14 residues. Deletions cut 8 bases from V and 0 bases from J, with 11 bases between.

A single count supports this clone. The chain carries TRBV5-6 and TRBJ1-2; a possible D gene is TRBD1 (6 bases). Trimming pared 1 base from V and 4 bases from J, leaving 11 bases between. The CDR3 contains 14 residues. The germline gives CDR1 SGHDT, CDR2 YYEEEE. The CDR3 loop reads CASSLWGQSYGYTF. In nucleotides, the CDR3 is TGTGCCAGCAGCTTGTGGGGGCAGAGCTATGGCTACACCTTC.

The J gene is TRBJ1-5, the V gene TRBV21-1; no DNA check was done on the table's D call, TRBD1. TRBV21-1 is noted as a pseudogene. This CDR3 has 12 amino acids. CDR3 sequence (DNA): TGTGCCCAAGCCTTGGGCCCTCAGCCCCAGCATTTT. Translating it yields CAQALGPQPQHF.

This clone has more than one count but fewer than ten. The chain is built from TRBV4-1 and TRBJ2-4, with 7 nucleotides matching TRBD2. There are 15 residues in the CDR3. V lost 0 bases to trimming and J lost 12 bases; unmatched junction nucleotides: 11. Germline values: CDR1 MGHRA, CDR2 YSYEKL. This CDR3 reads CASSQDNRLQRGQYF. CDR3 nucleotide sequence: TGCGCCAGCAGCCAAGATAATAGGCTTCAGCGGGGTCAGTACTTC.